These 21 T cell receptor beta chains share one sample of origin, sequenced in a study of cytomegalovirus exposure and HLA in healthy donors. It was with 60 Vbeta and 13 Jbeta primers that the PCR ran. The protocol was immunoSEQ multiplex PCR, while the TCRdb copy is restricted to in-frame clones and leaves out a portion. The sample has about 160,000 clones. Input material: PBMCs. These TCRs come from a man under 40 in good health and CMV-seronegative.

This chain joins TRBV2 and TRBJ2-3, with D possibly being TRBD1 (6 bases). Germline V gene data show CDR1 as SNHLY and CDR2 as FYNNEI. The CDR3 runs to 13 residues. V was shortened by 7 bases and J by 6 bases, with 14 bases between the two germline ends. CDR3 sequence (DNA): TGTGCCAGCACCCCGACAGGTTGGGATACGCAGTATTTT. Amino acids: CASTPTGWDTQYF.

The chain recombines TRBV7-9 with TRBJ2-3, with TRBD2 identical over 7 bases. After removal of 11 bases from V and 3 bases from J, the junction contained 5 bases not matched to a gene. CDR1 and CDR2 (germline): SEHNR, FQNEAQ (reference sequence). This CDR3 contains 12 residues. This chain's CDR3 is CASGRGTDTQYF. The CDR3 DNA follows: TGTGCCTCGGGGAGGGGTACAGATACGCAGTATTTT.

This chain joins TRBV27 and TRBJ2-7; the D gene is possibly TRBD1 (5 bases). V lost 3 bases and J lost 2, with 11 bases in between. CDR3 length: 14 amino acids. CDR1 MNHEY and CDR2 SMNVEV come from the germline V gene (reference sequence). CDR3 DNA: TGTGCCAGCAGTTTTGGTGACAGAACCTACGAGCAGTACTTC. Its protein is CASSFGDRTYEQYF.

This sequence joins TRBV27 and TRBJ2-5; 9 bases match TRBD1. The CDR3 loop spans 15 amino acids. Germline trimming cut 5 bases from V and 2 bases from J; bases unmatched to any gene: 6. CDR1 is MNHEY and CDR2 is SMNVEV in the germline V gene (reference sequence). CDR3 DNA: TGTGCCAGCAGTCTCGGGACAGGGCATCAAGAGACCCAGTACTTC. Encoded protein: CASSLGTGHQETQYF.

Written as DNA, the CDR3 is TGTGCCTGGAAGTTCGGGACTCGCACAGATACGCAGTATTTT. It translates to CAWKFGTRTDTQYF. The V call is TRBV30, the J call TRBJ2-3, with D perhaps TRBD2 (6 bases). CDR3 length: 14 residues. The germline CDR1 and CDR2 sequences are GTSNPN and SVGIG (reference sequence). Trimming removed 4 bases at V and 1 base at J, with 12 bases between.

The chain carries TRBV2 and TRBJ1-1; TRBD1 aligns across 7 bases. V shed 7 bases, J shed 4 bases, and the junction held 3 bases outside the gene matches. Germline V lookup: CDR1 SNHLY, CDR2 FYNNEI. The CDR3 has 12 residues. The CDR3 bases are TGTGCCAGCACTCGACAGGGCACTGAAGCTTTCTTT. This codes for CASTRQGTEAFF.

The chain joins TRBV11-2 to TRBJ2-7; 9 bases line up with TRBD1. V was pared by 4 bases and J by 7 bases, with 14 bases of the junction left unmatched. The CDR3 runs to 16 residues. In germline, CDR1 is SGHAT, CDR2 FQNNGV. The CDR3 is CASSSPWTGATEEQYF. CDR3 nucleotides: TGTGCCAGCAGCTCGCCCTGGACAGGGGCAACTGAAGAGCAGTACTTC. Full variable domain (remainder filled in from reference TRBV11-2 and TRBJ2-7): EAGVAQSPRYKIIEKRQSVAFWCNPISGHATLYWYQQILGQGPKLLIQFQNNGVVDDSQLPKDRFSAERLKGVDSTLKIQPAKLEDSAVYLCASSSPWTGATEEQYFGPGTRLTVT.

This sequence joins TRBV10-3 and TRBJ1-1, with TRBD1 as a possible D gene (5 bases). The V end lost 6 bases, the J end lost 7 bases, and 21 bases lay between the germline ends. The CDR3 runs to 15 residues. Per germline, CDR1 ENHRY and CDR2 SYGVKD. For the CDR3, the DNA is TGTGCCATCAGCCAAATCGCGGGGGGACGAGTTGAAGCTTTCTTT. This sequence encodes CAISQIAGGRVEAFF.

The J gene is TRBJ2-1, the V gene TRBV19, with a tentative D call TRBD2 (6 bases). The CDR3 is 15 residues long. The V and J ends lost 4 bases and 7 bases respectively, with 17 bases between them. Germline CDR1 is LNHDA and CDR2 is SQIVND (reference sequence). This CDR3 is CASSTWRGKGNEQFF. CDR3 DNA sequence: TGTGCCAGTAGTACGTGGCGGGGAAAGGGTAATGAGCAGTTCTTC. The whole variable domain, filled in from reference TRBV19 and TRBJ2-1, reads DGGITQSPKYLFRKEGQNVTLSCEQNLNHDAMYWYRQDPGQGLRLIYYSQIVNDFQKGDIAEGYSVSREKKESFPLTVTSAQKNPTAFYLCASSTWRGKGNEQFFGPGTRLTVL.

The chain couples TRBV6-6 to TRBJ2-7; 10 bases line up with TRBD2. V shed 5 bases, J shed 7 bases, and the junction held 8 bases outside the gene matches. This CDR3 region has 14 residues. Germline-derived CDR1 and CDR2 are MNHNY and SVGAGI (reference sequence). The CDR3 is CASSASGSWGEQYF. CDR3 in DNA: TGTGCCAGCAGTGCTAGCGGGAGTTGGGGGGAGCAGTACTTC.

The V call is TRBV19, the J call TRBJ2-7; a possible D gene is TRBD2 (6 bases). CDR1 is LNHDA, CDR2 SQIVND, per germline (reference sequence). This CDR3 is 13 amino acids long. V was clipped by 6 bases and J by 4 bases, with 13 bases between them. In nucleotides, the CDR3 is TGTGCCAGTAGCGTATGGGGGGAGTACGAGCAGTACTTC. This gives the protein CASSVWGEYEQYF.

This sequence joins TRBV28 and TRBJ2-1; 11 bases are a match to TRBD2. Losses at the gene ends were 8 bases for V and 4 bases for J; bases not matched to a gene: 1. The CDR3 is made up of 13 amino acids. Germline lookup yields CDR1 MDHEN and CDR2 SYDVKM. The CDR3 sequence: CASGTSGYNEQFF. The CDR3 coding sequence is TGTGCCAGCGGGACTAGCGGATACAATGAGCAGTTCTTC.

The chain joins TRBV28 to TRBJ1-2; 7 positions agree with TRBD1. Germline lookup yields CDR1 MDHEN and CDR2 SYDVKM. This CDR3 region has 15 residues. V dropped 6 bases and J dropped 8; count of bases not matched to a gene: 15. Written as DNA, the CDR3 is TGTGCCAGCAGCTACGACCCCAGGGGGGCGAAAGGCTACACCTTC. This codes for CASSYDPRGAKGYTF.

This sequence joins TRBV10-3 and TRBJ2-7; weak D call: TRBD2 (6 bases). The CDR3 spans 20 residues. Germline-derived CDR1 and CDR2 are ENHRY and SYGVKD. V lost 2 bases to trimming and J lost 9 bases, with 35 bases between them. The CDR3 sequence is CAISEPTPGPGVGRGTGQYF. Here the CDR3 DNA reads TGTGCCATCAGTGAGCCCACCCCGGGACCCGGGGTGGGGCGGGGAACGGGGCAGTACTTC.

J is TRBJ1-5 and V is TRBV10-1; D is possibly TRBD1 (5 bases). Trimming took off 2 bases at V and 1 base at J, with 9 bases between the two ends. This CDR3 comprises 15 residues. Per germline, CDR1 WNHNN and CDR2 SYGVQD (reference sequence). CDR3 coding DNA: TGCGCCAGCAGTGAGGGGGCAGCGAGCAATCAGCCCCAGCATTTT. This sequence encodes CASSEGAASNQPQHF.

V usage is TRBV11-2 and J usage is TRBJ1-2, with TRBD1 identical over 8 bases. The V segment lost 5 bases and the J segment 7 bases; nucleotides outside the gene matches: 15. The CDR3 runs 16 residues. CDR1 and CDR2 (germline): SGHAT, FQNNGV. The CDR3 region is CASSPRIGQGRGGYTF. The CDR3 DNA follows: TGTGCCAGCAGCCCACGAATTGGACAGGGTAGAGGTGGCTACACCTTC.

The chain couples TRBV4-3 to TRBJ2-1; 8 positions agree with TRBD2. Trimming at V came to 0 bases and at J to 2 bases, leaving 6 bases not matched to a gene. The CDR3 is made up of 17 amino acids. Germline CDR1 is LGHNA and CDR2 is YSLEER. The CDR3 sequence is CASSQDLAGRAYNEQFF. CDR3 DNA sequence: TGCGCCAGCAGCCAAGATCTGGCCGGGAGGGCCTACAATGAGCAGTTCTTC.

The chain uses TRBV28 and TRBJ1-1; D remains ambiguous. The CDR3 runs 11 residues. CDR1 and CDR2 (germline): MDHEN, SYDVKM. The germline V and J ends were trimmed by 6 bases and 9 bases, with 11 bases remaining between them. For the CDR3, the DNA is TGTGCCAGCAGCCACACTAGGCAAGCTTTCTTT. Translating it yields CASSHTRQAFF.

CDR3 nucleotides: TGTGCCAGCAGCTTTCGGACGGACAGGACGGATGGCTACACCTTC. Encoded protein: CASSFRTDRTDGYTF. The chain links TRBV5-4 to TRBJ1-2, with TRBD1 matching over 7 bases. With V trimmed by 2 bases and J by 6 bases, 10 bases remained unmatched. Germline V lookup: CDR1 SGHNT, CDR2 YYREEE (reference sequence). The CDR3 has 15 residues. Full variable domain (missing parts from reference TRBV5-4 and TRBJ1-2): ETGVTQSPTHLIKTRGQQVTLRCSSQSGHNTVSWYQQALGQGPQFIFQYYREEENGRGNFPPRFSGLQFPNYSSELNVNALELDDSALYLCASSFRTDRTDGYTFGSGTRLTVV.

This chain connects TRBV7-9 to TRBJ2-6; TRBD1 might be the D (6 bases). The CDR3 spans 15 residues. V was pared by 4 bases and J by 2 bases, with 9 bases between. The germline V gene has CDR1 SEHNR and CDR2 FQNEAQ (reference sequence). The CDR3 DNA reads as TGTGCCAGCAGCTCACAGGGTGCTGGGGCCAACGTCCTGACTTTC. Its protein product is CASSSQGAGANVLTF.

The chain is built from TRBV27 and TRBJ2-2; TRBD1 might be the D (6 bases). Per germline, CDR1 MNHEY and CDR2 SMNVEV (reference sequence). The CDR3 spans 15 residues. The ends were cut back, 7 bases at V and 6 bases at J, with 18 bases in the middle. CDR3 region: CASTIRFPGAGELFF. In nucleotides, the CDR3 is TGTGCCAGCACCATAAGGTTTCCAGGGGCCGGGGAGCTGTTTTTT.